A selection of T cell receptor beta chains follows, all from one sample in a study of technical replicates of blood from several donors. Measured with immunoSEQ multiplex PCR; TCRdb has only the in-frame clones, and not every one. The sample lists almost 70,000 clones, approximately 90% occurring once. What was sequenced was PBMCs. The origin of the receptors is a human donor in good health. Some clones in this sample may be carry-over from other donors' samples. CDR3s include the opening cysteine and the closing phenylalanine or tryptophan.

j_call v_call cdr3_aa
TRBJ2-1 TRBV7-9 CASSLDGGAFNEQFF
TRBJ2-2 TRBV14 CASSHATAGGPGELFF
TRBJ1-4 TRBV4-3 CASSQEGQWNEKLFF
TRBJ2-7 TRBV7-9 CASSSRLTDYEQYF
TRBJ2-7 TRBV5-6 CASSFWYRSSYEQYF
TRBJ1-1 TRBV6-6 CASSLQGNTEAFF
TRBJ1-4 TRBV4-1 CASSQDPPWSAGEKLFF
TRBJ2-7 TRBV5-4 CASSLGQGVFEQYF
TRBJ2-3 TRBV27 CASSQDRGTDTQYF
TRBJ2-1 TRBV4-1 CASSQGRDLYNEQFF